The 10 T cell receptor beta chains given below trace back to one sample, sequenced in a study of identical twins. In TCRdb, the 5' RACE reads were re-called with MiXCR into one record per CDR3 protein. The sample shows roughly 290,000 distinct CDR3 sequences, 8% to 9% of them seen only once. In addition, the sample was reused for a study of yellow fever vaccine responses in identical twins.

Sequencing was done on a sample of memory (CD45RO+) T cells sorted from blood. Receptors were obtained from a woman between 18 and 30 years old in good health.

This clonotype was counted a few times. The V call is TRBV7-8, the J call TRBJ2-2; D is uncertain. Deletions cut 3 bases from V and 1 base from J, with 9 bases between. CDR1 and CDR2 from the germline V gene are SGHVS and FQNEAQ. This CDR3 is built from 15 residues. The CDR3 nucleotides read TGTGCCAGCAGCTTTGTGGCCCAGAACACCGGGGAGCTGTTTTTT. Encoded protein: CASSFVAQNTGELFF.

This clonotype was seen a handful of times. The junction shows a germline mismatch at one end, possibly a read error. The chain couples TRBV7-9 to TRBJ2-6, with D perhaps matching TRBD1 or TRBD2 (5 bases each). From germline, CDR1 is SEHNR and CDR2 FQNEAQ (reference sequence). CDR3 length: 12 amino acids. The CDR3 DNA reads TGTGCCAGCAGCTTAGCGGGGGAGCCCTCGAGTTTC. Protein product: CASSLAGEPSSF.

In its sample, this clonotype was seen a few times. The V gene is TRBV28, the J gene TRBJ1-2; D is perhaps TRBD1 (5 bases). Germline lookup yields CDR1 MDHEN and CDR2 SYDVKM. The CDR3 is made up of 13 amino acids. The ends were cut back, 5 bases at V and 7 bases at J, with 14 bases in the middle. The CDR3 protein is CASSGTIPPGYTF. CDR3 bases: TGTGCCAGCAGTGGGACCATTCCCCCTGGCTACACCTTC.

The chain carries TRBV11-2 and TRBJ2-1; 7 bases align to TRBD1. There are 14 residues in the CDR3. V lost 5 bases, J lost 8 bases, and 9 bases stayed unmatched. The germline gives CDR1 SGHAT, CDR2 FQNNGV. The CDR3 sequence is CASSVPGQFYEQFF. The CDR3 coding sequence is TGTGCCAGCAGCGTACCGGGACAGTTCTATGAGCAGTTCTTC.

The sample holds many counts of this clonotype. This sequence joins TRBV12-3 or TRBV12-4 and TRBJ2-7; D is possibly TRBD1 (6 bases). The CDR3 consists of 14 residues. V lost 6 bases to trimming and J lost 6 bases, with 18 bases between them. CDR3 DNA sequence: TGTGCCAGCAGAAAAACGGGGACACCCGCCGAGCAGTACTTC. Translated, it gives CASRKTGTPAEQYF.

The rearrangement joins TRBV7-9 to TRBJ2-7; perhaps TRBD1 as D (6 bases). Trimming took 2 bases from V and 5 from J, leaving 13 bases between them. There are 14 residues in the CDR3. The germline V gene has CDR1 SEHNR and CDR2 FQNEAQ (reference sequence). CDR3 sequence: CASSLLGAPNEQYV. The DNA for the CDR3 is TGTGCCAGCAGCTTATTGGGGGCTCCCAACGAGCAGTACGTC.

The V gene is TRBV14, the J gene TRBJ2-1; possibly TRBD1 for D (6 bases). Trimming took 0 bases from V and 7 from J, leaving 19 bases between them. The CDR3 runs 17 residues. Germline V gene lookup returns CDR1 SGHDN and CDR2 FVKESK. For the CDR3, the DNA is TGTGCCAGCAGCCAAGATCGAGACAGGCTAAGTAGTAATGAGCAGTTCTTC. Protein product: CASSQDRDRLSSNEQFF.

The rearrangement links TRBV24-1 to TRBJ2-3, with TRBD1 matching 7 bases. Germline V lookup: CDR1 KGHDR, CDR2 SFDVKD. The junction had 6 bases not matched to a gene; V was cut back by 2 bases and J by 2 bases. The CDR3 runs to 16 residues. The CDR3 region is CATSDSTGQLTDTQYF. CDR3 sequence (DNA): TGTGCCACCAGTGATTCGACGGGACAGCTCACAGATACGCAGTATTTT.

This clonotype was observed at least ten times. This rearrangement joins TRBV6-6 to TRBJ2-7; possible D gene TRBD2, 6 bases. Germline values: CDR1 MNHNY, CDR2 SVGAGI (reference sequence). Trimming removed 8 bases from V and 6 bases from J, with 14 bases in between. This CDR3 has 12 residues. The CDR3: CASWTGAGEQYF. In DNA form, the CDR3 reads TGTGCCAGCTGGACGGGAGCGGGCGAGCAGTACTTC.

The rearrangement uses TRBV27 and TRBJ2-3, with TRBD2 matching over 8 bases. Germline trimming cut 8 bases from V and 0 bases from J; bases unmatched to any gene: 16. The CDR3 runs to 18 residues. The germline V gene encodes CDR1 MNHEY and CDR2 SMNVEV (reference sequence). In DNA form, the CDR3 reads TGTGCCAGCTCACTCGGAATCGCGGGGGGAACTAGCACAGATACGCAGTATTTT. Translation gives CASSLGIAGGTSTDTQYF.